The 26 T cell receptor beta chains in this list originate from one sample, sequenced in a study of T cells after yellow fever vaccination. TCRdb itself ran the 5' RACE reads through MiXCR, one entry per CDR3 protein. This sample yields under 600,000 distinct CDR3 sequences, of which 21% are seen a single time; approximately 15% belongs to the top ten. Sequencing was performed on PBMCs, taken about 20 days after the first yellow fever vaccination. Receptors were obtained from a man younger than 35 who received the YFV17D yellow fever vaccine.

The table lists this clonotype with many counts. The chain has TRBV5-1 and TRBJ2-2; D not resolved. V was cut by 1 base and J by 5 bases, with 9 bases left in between. Germline CDR1 reads SGHRS; CDR2 reads YFSETQ. This CDR3 is 14 amino acids long. CDR3 amino acids: CASSLNIETGELFF. In nucleotides, the CDR3 is TGCGCCAGCAGCTTGAATATAGAGACCGGGGAGCTGTTTTTT. Full variable domain (remainder filled in from reference TRBV5-1 and TRBJ2-2): KAGVTQTPRYLIKTRGQQVTLSCSPISGHRSVSWYQQTPGQGLQFLFEYFSETQRNKGNFPGRFSGRQFSNSRSEMNVSTLELGDSALYLCASSLNIETGELFFGEGSRLTVL.

This clonotype came up a few times. This sequence joins TRBV5-1 and TRBJ1-1; 10 bases agree with TRBD1. The CDR3 is 13 residues long. CDR1 is SGHRS, CDR2 YFSETQ, per germline. The J segment lost 6 bases and the V segment lost 5 bases, leaving 4 bases of the junction unmatched. Here the CDR3 reads CASRRGQGAEAFF. As DNA, the CDR3 is TGCGCCAGCAGGAGAGGACAGGGGGCTGAAGCTTTCTTT.

This clonotype was observed at least ten times. This sequence joins TRBV5-1 and TRBJ1-1; no definite D call. Trimming removed 0 bases at V and 10 bases at J, with 13 bases between. This CDR3 region has 13 residues. The germline V gene encodes CDR1 SGHRS and CDR2 YFSETQ. CDR3 sequence reads: CASSLDWADGAFF. For the CDR3, the DNA is TGCGCCAGCAGCTTGGATTGGGCAGATGGAGCTTTCTTT.

This clonotype appeared many times. This sequence joins TRBV18 and TRBJ2-2, with D hard to call. The CDR3 contains 15 residues. Germline V gene lookup returns CDR1 KGHSH and CDR2 LQKENI. V lost 2 bases and J 2 bases, leaving 9 bases between the germline ends. The CDR3 here is CASSPDLGNTGELFF. CDR3 coding DNA: TGTGCCAGCTCACCAGATCTTGGCAACACCGGGGAGCTGTTTTTT. Filled out from reference TRBV18 and TRBJ2-2, the complete variable domain reads NAGVMQNPRHLVRRRGQEARLRCSPMKGHSHVYWYRQLPEEGLKFMVYLQKENIIDESGMPKERFSAEFPKEGPSILRIQQVVRGDSAAYFCASSPDLGNTGELFFGEGSRLTVL.

The chain is built from TRBV7-2 and TRBJ2-7, with D hard to call. The V end was cut by 3 bases, the J end by 0 bases, with 6 bases between. This CDR3 comprises 13 residues. Germline V gene data show CDR1 as SGHTA and CDR2 as FQGNSA. The CDR3 bases are TGTGCCAGCAGCTTCCAGTTCTCCTACGAGCAGTACTTC. Translating it yields CASSFQFSYEQYF.

This clonotype showed up just a few times. V usage is TRBV27 and J usage is TRBJ1-5; perhaps TRBD1 as D (6 bases). CDR3 length: 15 residues. Trimming pared 2 bases from V and 2 bases from J, leaving 10 bases between. The germline gives CDR1 MNHEY, CDR2 SMNVEV (reference sequence). CDR3 DNA sequence: TGTGCCAGCAGTTTAATACAGGGAGGCAATCAGCCCCAGCATTTT. This sequence encodes CASSLIQGGNQPQHF.

The V gene is TRBV6-5, the J gene TRBJ2-3; possible D gene TRBD1, 5 bases. This CDR3 has 14 residues. V was cut by 4 bases and J by 2 bases, with 10 bases left in between. Germline CDR1 MNHEY, CDR2 SVGAGI. The CDR3 DNA sequence: TGTGCCAGCAGTTGGGGCACGAACACAGATACGCAGTATTTT. Translating gives CASSWGTNTDTQYF.

This clonotype was picked up many times. This sequence joins TRBV20-1 and TRBJ2-7; perhaps TRBD2 as D (5 bases). With 0 bases removed from V and 2 bases from J, the gap between germline ends came to 14 bases. Germline CDR1 is DFQATT and CDR2 is SNEGSKA (reference sequence). The CDR3 extends over 15 amino acids. The CDR3 DNA reads as TGCAGTGCTAGAGATAGGTCGGAGGTCCCCTACGAGCAGTACTTC. It translates to CSARDRSEVPYEQYF.

This clonotype showed up just a few times. The chain uses TRBV5-6 and TRBJ1-6; unclear D gene. The germline gives CDR1 SGHDT, CDR2 YYEEEE. This CDR3 has 14 amino acids. Trimming shortened V by 3 bases and J by 9 bases, and 13 bases separated the two germline ends. Here the CDR3 reads CASSSTPMSSPLHF. The CDR3 DNA is TGTGCCAGCAGCTCGACCCCGATGAGTTCACCCCTCCACTTT. The variable domain in full, with the rest retrieved from reference TRBV5-6 and TRBJ1-6, is DAGVTQSPTHLIKTRGQQVTLRCSPKSGHDTVSWYQQALGQGPQFIFQYYEEEERQRGNFPDRFSGHQFPNYSSELNVNALLLGDSALYLCASSSTPMSSPLHFGNGTRLTVT.

The V and J genes are TRBV6-2 or TRBV6-3 and TRBJ2-3, with TRBD1 matching over 7 bases. The CDR3 totals 16 residues. Germline CDR1 is MNHEY and CDR2 is SVGEGT. The J segment lost 5 bases and the V segment lost 4 bases, leaving 12 bases of the junction unmatched. The CDR3 DNA reads as TGTGCCAGCAGTTCCCTAAAGGGGGCCAGGGGAGATACGCAGTATTTT. This sequence encodes CASSSLKGARGDTQYF.

This clonotype was seen a handful of times. The chain combines TRBV19 with TRBJ1-6, with TRBD1 matching 9 bases. CDR3 size: 13 residues. The germline V gene encodes CDR1 LNHDA and CDR2 SQIVND (reference sequence). Trimming took 3 bases from V and 10 from J; bases not matched to a gene: 1. For the CDR3, the DNA is TGTGCCAGTAGTATGGGACAGGGCTCACCCCTCCACTTT. Its translation: CASSMGQGSPLHF.

This clonotype was seen a handful of times. This rearrangement joins TRBV4-3 to TRBJ2-7; D is ambiguous. Per germline, CDR1 LGHNA and CDR2 YSLEER. The ends were cut back, 0 bases at V and 2 bases at J, with 14 bases in the middle. The CDR3 consists of 16 residues. The CDR3 DNA sequence: TGCGCCAGCAGCCAAGAAACCGACGGTACTACCTACGAGCAGTACGTC. Translating it yields CASSQETDGTTYEQYV.

The chain employs TRBV7-2 and TRBJ2-3; D gene uncertain. This CDR3 is built from 16 residues. Germline CDR1 reads SGHTA; CDR2 reads FQGNSA. Trimming removed 5 bases from V and 6 bases from J, with 21 bases in between. Here the CDR3 reads CASSIIPLMPRDTQYF. As DNA, the CDR3 is TGTGCCAGCAGCATTATACCCCTAATGCCTAGGGATACGCAGTATTTT. The entire variable domain, with the rest obtained from reference TRBV7-2 and TRBJ2-3, is as follows: GAGVSQSPSNKVTEKGKDVELRCDPISGHTALYWYRQSLGQGLEFLIYFQGNSAPDKSGLPSDRFSAERTGGSVSTLTIQRTQQEDSAVYLCASSIIPLMPRDTQYFGPGTRLTVL.

This clonotype was detected a few times. The junction and the germline gene differ at one end; a read error may be behind it. The chain is built from TRBV7-6 and TRBJ2-7, with D perhaps TRBD1 (7 bases). The CDR3 extends over 16 amino acids. CDR1 SGHVS and CDR2 FNYEAQ come from the germline V gene. CDR3 DNA: TGTGCCAGCAGTTTAGGAGTAGGAGGGGGCACCTACGAGCAGTACTTC. Translating gives CASSLGVGGGTYEQYF.

There are a few counts of this clonotype. The rearrangement uses TRBV7-9 and TRBJ1-5, with D unclear. The CDR3 length is 12 residues. Germline CDR1 reads SEHNR; CDR2 reads FQNEAQ (reference sequence). V lost 5 bases and J lost 6, with 8 bases in between. The CDR3 region has the DNA TGTGCCAGCAGCCAAATGGGTCAGCCCCAGCATTTT. Translated, it gives CASSQMGQPQHF.

The chain carries TRBV4-2 and TRBJ1-1; 8 bases map to TRBD1. Germline CDR1 reads LGHNA; CDR2 reads YNFKEQ. The CDR3 runs to 14 residues. The junction had 7 bases not matched to a gene; V was cut back by 4 bases and J by 6 bases. The CDR3 sequence: CASSRRQGTPEAFF. The CDR3 DNA follows: TGTGCCAGCAGCCGTCGACAGGGGACCCCTGAAGCTTTCTTT.

The sample holds a few counts of this clonotype. The chain combines TRBV5-1 with TRBJ2-2; 7 nucleotides agree with TRBD1. CDR1 is SGHRS and CDR2 is YFSETQ in the germline V gene. J lost 8 bases, V lost 2 bases, and 15 bases had no gene match. This CDR3 contains 17 residues. This CDR3 is CASSFHRTDRAVGELFF. In DNA form, the CDR3 reads TGCGCCAGCAGCTTCCACCGGACCGACAGGGCCGTAGGGGAGCTGTTTTTT.

This clonotype has more than one count but fewer than ten. The chain uses TRBV9 and TRBJ2-7, with D tentatively TRBD2 (6 bases). There are 15 residues in the CDR3. CDR1 is SGDLS, CDR2 YYNGEE, per germline. Trimming removed 0 bases from V and 3 bases from J, with 13 bases in between. Here the CDR3 reads CASSVGASDFYEQYF. CDR3 bases: TGTGCCAGCAGCGTAGGGGCTAGCGACTTCTACGAGCAGTACTTC.

This clonotype came up a few times. The chain employs TRBV12-3 or TRBV12-4 and TRBJ2-1; 11 bases are shared with TRBD1. V dropped 8 bases and J dropped 10; count of bases not matched to a gene: 7. The CDR3 is 13 amino acids. In nucleotides, the CDR3 is TGTGCCAGCCGGGACAGGGGGTCAGGGGAGCAGTTCTTC. It encodes CASRDRGSGEQFF.

The chain is built from TRBV10-3 and TRBJ2-3, with D possibly TRBD2 on 6 matching bases. The V end was cut by 11 bases, the J end by 0 bases, with 12 bases between. Per the germline V gene, CDR1 is ENHRY and CDR2 is SYGVKD. This CDR3 comprises 13 residues. The CDR3 nucleotides read TGTGCCCTAGGGGACTCTAGCACAGATACGCAGTATTTT. Protein sequence: CALGDSSTDTQYF.

This clonotype was counted a few times. The chain joins TRBV5-1 to TRBJ2-3, with D unclear. The CDR3 length is 12 residues. V gave up 2 bases and J gave up 7 bases, with 8 bases separating them. CDR1 SGHRS and CDR2 YFSETQ come from the germline V gene. CDR3 residues: CASSLDWNTQYF. In nucleotides, the CDR3 is TGCGCCAGCAGCTTAGATTGGAATACGCAGTATTTT.

The chain recombines TRBV12-5 with TRBJ1-2; 8 positions agree with TRBD1. Trimming cost V 6 bases and J 6 bases; bases outside gene matches: 9. This CDR3 is built from 14 residues. CDR1 LGHNT and CDR2 FRNRAP come from the germline V gene. The CDR3 loop reads CASGPLDRGNGYTF. The CDR3 bases are TGTGCTAGTGGACCCCTCGACAGGGGAAATGGCTACACCTTC.

This chain links TRBV6-6 with TRBJ1-4, with D unclear. This CDR3 comprises 13 residues. V lost 7 bases to trimming and J lost 8 bases, with 14 bases between them. Germline V gene data show CDR1 as MNHNY and CDR2 as SVGAGI (reference sequence). CDR3 in amino acids: CASTPELHEKLFF. The CDR3 DNA is TGTGCCAGCACCCCGGAACTTCACGAAAAACTGTTTTTT.

There are a few counts of this clonotype. The chain carries TRBV12-3 or TRBV12-4 and TRBJ1-5, with D perhaps TRBD1 (5 bases). V lost 5 bases, J lost 3 bases, and 14 bases lay in between. This CDR3 is 15 amino acids long. The CDR3 reads CASSPARQINQPQHF. Written as DNA, the CDR3 is TGTGCCAGCAGTCCCGCCCGACAGATCAATCAGCCCCAGCATTTT.

The chain carries TRBV2 and TRBJ2-1; possibly TRBD2 for D (6 bases). The germline CDR1 and CDR2 sequences are SNHLY and FYNNEI. Deletions cut 2 bases from V and 2 bases from J, with 10 bases between. CDR3 length equals 15 residues. CDR3 amino acids: CASSERRDPYNEQFF. The CDR3 DNA sequence: TGTGCCAGCAGTGAAAGGAGGGACCCCTACAATGAGCAGTTCTTC.

Here the CDR3 DNA reads TGTGCCAGCAGCAAAGGGAATCAGGGGACGGCCCTCTCTGGGGCCAACGTCCTGACTTTC. Protein sequence: CASSKGNQGTALSGANVLTF. The J gene is TRBJ2-6, the V gene TRBV21-1; the D call of TRBD2 is as the table states it, not checked on the DNA. TRBV21-1 is listed as a pseudogene. The CDR3 length is 20 residues.